This entry concerns a single TCR beta chain. Its target is unknown. The data are from a study of monozygotic twins with inflammatory bowel disease. The CDR3 runs 12 residues. CDR1 is DFQATT, CDR2 SNEGSKA, per germline (reference sequence). Whole-study findings and limits: Whereas healthy co-twins had higher TCRbeta diversity (inverse Simpson), IBD patients had lower diversity. Differing T cell subtypes remained indistinguishable. Twin concordance left repertoire similarity unchanged, with limited power a possible explanation for this lack of difference.

TCRdb reprocessed the 5' RACE reads; each CDR3 protein has one entry and no DNA is given. The sample features more than 350,000 distinct CDR3 sequences, with around 2.4% in its top ten. The chain links TRBV20-1 to TRBJ2-7. Sample: blood. This TCR was sampled from a human donor with ulcerative colitis or Crohn's disease, or a healthy co-twin of an affected twin (not recorded which). The CDR3: CSSVGSNHEQYF.